This TCR beta chain was retrieved from a study of Graves' ophthalmopathy and Graves' hyperthyroidism. RNA transcripts provided the template for amplifying TCR beta CDR3 regions. HTBI-primed RT-PCR formed the first round, and a multiplex PCR formed the second. Using its own MiXCR run on the multiplex PCR reads, TCRdb lists one record per CDR3 protein. The sample holds about 480,000 distinct CDR3 sequences; about 15% are singletons and the top ten take 8% to 10%. As concerns this clonotype: With a much larger clone just one base away, this may be a read error.

V lost 0 bases and J 5 bases, leaving 12 bases between the germline ends. CDR1 SGHRS and CDR2 YFSETQ come from the germline V gene. CDR3 size: 14 residues. The chain recombines TRBV5-1 with TRBJ2-7; D possibly corresponds to TRBD1 (6 bases). The TCR was taken from a woman aged 25-40 years with Graves' ophthalmopathy. Sequencing was carried out using blood. The CDR3 sequence is CASSLEGQSDEQYF. For the CDR3, the DNA is TGCGCCAGCAGCTTGGAGGGACAATCGGACGAGCAGTACTTC.